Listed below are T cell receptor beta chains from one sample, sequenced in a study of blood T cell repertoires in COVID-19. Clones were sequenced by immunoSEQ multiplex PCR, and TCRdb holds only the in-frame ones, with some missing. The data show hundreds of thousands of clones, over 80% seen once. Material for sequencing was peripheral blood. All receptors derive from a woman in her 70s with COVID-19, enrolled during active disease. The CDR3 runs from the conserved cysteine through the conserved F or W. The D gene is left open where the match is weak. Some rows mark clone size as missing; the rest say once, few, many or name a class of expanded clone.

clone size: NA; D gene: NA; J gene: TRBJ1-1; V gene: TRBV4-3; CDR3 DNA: TGCGCCAGCAGCCTTGTCGGTGGCACTGAAGCTTTCTTT; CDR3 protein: CASSLVGGTEAFF
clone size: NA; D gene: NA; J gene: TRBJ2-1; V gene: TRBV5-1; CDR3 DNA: TGCGCCAGCAGCTTGGGACCGGGCTCCTACAATGAGCAGTTCTTC; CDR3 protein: CASSLGPGSYNEQFF
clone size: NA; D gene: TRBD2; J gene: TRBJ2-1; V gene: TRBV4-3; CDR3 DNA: TGCGCCAGCAGCCAAGAGCTCGGGCCGGGGGGCTACAATGAGCAGTTCTTC; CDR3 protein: CASSQELGPGGYNEQFF
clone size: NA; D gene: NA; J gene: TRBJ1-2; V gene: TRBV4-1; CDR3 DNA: TGCGCCAGCAGCCAACCTTTGACAGGTACCTATGGCTACACCTTC; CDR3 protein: CASSQPLTGTYGYTF
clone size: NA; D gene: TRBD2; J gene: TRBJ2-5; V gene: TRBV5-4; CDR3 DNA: TGTGCCAGCAGCCTGAGGCTAGCGGGAGAAGAGACCCAGTACTTC; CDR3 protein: CASSLRLAGEETQYF
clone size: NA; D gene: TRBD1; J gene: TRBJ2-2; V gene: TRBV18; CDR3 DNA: TGTGCCAGCTCACCATCTCCGGACAGGTCCGTTAGCGGGGAGCTGTTTTTT; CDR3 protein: CASSPSPDRSVSGELFF
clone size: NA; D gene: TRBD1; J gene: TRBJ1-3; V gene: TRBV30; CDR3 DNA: TGTGCCTGGACCCTTGACAGGGGTGGCTCTGGAAACACCATATATTTT; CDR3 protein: CAWTLDRGGSGNTIYF
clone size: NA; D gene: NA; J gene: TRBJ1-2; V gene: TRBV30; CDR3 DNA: TGTGCCTGGAGTGGTCGGGGGTTGGACTATGGCTACACCTTC; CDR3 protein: CAWSGRGLDYGYTF
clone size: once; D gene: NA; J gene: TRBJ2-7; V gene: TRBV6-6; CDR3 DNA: TGTGCCAGCAGTTACAGGGGAAACGAGCAGTACTTC; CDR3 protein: CASSYRGNEQYF
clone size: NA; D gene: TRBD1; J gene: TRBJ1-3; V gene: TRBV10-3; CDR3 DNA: TGTGCCATCAGTGAACGGACAGGGTCTGGAAACACCATATATTTT; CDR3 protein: CAISERTGSGNTIYF
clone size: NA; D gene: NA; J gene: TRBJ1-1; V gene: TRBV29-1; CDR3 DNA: TGCAGCTCCCTATACCTGAACACTGAAGCTTTCTTT; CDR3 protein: CSSLYLNTEAFF
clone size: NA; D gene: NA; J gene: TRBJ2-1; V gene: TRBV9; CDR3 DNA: TGTGCCAGCAGCAAACAAAGCGGGCCTACCGATGAGCAGTTCTTC; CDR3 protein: CASSKQSGPTDEQFF
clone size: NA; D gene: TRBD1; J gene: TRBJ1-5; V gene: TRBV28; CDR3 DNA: TGTGCCAGCAGGAAGACAGGGAGTAGCAATCAGCCCCAGCATTTT; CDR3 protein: CASRKTGSSNQPQHF
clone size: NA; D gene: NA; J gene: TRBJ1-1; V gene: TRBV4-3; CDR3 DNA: TGCGCCAGCAGCCAAGATAACAGGAACACTGAAGCTTTCTTT; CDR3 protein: CASSQDNRNTEAFF
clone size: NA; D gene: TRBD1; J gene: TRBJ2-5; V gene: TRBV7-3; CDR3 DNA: TGTGCCAGCAGCGATACCGGGACAGGGAAGACCCAGTACTTC; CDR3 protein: CASSDTGTGKTQYF
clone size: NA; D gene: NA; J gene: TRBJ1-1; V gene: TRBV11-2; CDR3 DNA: TGCTTTTTGGTGGGGGCAAGGGATTTCTTT; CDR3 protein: CFLVGARDFF
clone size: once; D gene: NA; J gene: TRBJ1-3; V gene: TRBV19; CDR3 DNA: TGTGCCAGTAGTACTTCAGGGATGAACTCTGGAAACACCATATATTTT; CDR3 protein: CASSTSGMNSGNTIYF
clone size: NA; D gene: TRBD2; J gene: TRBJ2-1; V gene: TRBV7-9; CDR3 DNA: TGTGCCAGCAGCCCAAAGACTAGCGGGAGCTACAATGAGCAGTTCTTC; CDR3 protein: CASSPKTSGSYNEQFF
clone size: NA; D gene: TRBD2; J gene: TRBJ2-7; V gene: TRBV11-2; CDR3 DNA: TGTGCCAGCAGCTTAGTCGGGACTACCCGCGAGCAGTACTTC; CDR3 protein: CASSLVGTTREQYF
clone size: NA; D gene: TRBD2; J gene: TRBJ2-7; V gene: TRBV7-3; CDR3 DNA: TGTGCCAGCAGCATCACTAGCGGTACTTCCTACGAGCAGTACTTC; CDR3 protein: CASSITSGTSYEQYF
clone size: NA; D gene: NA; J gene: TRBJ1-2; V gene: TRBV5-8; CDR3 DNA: TGTGCCAGCAGCCTTACAGGGTTTGGCTACACCTTC; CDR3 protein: CASSLTGFGYTF
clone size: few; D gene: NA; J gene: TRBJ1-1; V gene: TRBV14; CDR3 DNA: TGTGCCAGCAGCCTCAACGGGGACACTGAAGCTTTCTTT; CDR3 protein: CASSLNGDTEAFF
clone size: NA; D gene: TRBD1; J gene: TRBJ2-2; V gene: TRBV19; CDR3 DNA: TGTGCCAGTAGAGGCCGGGACAGCCTTACCGGGGAGCTGTTTTTT; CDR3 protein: CASRGRDSLTGELFF
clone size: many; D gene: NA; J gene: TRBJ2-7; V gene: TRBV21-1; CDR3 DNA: TGTGCCAGCAGCAAAGGACATTCCTACGAGCAGTACTTC; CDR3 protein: CASSKGHSYEQYF
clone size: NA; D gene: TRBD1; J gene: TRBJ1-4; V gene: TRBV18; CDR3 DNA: TGTGCCAGCTCAAAACAGGGGGCAACTAATGAAAAACTGTTTTTT; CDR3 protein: CASSKQGATNEKLFF
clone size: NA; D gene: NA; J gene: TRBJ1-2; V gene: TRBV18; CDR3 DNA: TGTGCCAGCTCGGGGGGAGACAGCCGATACTATGGCTACACCTTC; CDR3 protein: CASSGGDSRYYGYTF
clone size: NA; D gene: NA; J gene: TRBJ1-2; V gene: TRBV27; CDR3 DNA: TGTGCCAGCATCCTCAGGCCAGCTAACTATGGCTACACCTTC; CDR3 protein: CASILRPANYGYTF
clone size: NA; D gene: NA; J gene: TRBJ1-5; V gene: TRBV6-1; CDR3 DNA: TGTGCCAGCAGTGAAGACGGGGTACCTAATGCTAAGCCCCAGCATTTT; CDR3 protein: CASSEDGVPNAKPQHF
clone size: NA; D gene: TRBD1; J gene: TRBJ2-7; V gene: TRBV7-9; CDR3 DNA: TGTGCCAGCAGCTCCTCCGGGACAGGGAGTTTATACGAGCAGTACTTC; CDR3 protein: CASSSSGTGSLYEQYF
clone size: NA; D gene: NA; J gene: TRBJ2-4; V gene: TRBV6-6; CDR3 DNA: TGTGCCAGCGCGACTCAAAACATTCAGTACTTC; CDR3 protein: CASATQNIQYF
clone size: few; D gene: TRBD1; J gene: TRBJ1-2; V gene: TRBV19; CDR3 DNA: TGTGCCAGTACTCCCGGGACAGGTGCCTATGGCTACACCTTC; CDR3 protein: CASTPGTGAYGYTF
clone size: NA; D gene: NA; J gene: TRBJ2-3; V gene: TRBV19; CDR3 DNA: TGTGCCAGTAGACCTCGCACGGACAGGAGGGCAGATACGCAGTATTTT; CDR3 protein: CASRPRTDRRADTQYF
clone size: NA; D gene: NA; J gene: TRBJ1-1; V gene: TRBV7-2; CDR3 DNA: TGTGCCAGCAGCTTCACAGGGATACTGAACACTGAAGCTTTCTTT; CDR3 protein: CASSFTGILNTEAFF
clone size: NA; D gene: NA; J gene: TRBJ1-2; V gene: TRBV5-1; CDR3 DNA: TGCGCCAGCAGCTTACAGGGCGGAAAATATGGCTACACCTTC; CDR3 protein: CASSLQGGKYGYTF
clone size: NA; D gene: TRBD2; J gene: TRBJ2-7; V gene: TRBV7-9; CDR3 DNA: TGTGCCAGCAGCTTAGGTCGGGCGGGAGGCAGCGAGCAGTACTTC; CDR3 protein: CASSLGRAGGSEQYF
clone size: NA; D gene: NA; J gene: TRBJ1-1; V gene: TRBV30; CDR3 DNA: TGTGCCTGGAGGACCGGGGAACGCCGGGCTTTCTTT; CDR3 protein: CAWRTGERRAFF
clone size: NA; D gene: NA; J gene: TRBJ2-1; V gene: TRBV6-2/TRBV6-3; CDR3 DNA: TGTGCCAGCAGTTTCGACGCGGGATTCTACAATGAGCAGTTCTTC; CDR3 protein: CASSFDAGFYNEQFF
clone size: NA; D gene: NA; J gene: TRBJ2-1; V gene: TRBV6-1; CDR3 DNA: TGTGCCAGCAGTGAATTAGGTCGAGGGATCATCTACAATGAGCAGTTCTTC; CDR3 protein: CASSELGRGIIYNEQFF
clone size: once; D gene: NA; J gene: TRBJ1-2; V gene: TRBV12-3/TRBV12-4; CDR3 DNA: TGTGCCAGCAGTTTAGGGACAGACTATGGCTACACCTTC; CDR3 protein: CASSLGTDYGYTF
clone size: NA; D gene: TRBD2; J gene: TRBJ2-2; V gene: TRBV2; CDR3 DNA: TGTGCCAGCCGAGGGACTAGCGGGGCCGGGGAGCTGTTTTTT; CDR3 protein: CASRGTSGAGELFF
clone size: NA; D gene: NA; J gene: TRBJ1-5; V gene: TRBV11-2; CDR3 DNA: TGTGCCAGCAGCCCCGGGGGTTTGGGCAATCAGCCCCAGCATTTT; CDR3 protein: CASSPGGLGNQPQHF
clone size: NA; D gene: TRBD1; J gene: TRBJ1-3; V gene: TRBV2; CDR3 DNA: TGTGCCAGCAGCCGGGACAGGGAAGAATTCTCTGGAAACACCATATATTTT; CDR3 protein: CASSRDREEFSGNTIYF
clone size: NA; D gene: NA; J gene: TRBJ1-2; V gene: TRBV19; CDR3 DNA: TGTGCCAGTAGCTCGGGACAATATGGCTACACCTTC; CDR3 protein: CASSSGQYGYTF
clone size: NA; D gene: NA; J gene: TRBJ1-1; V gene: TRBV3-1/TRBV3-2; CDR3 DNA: TGTGCCAGCAGCCAGCCCACACGCACTGAAGCTTTCTTT; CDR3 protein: CASSQPTRTEAFF
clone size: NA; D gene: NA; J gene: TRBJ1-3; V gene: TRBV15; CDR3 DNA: TGTGCCACCAGCAGGGATCGGACAGTTCGGGGAAACACCATATATTTT; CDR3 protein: CATSRDRTVRGNTIYF
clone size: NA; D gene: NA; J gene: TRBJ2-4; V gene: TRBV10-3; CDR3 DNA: TGTGCCATCAGTGATGGCAGGGATCATACCAAAAACATTCAGTACTTC; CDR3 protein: CAISDGRDHTKNIQYF